One sample yielded the 5 T cell receptor beta chains listed below, sequenced in a study of shared clonotypes between healthy human individuals (dated by TCRdb to 2018 to 2021). Receptor libraries were prepared by the immunoSEQ multiplex PCR assay. In TCRdb, the immuneACCESS table is reduced to in-frame sequences with V and J assigned. These tables do not hold every clone; where another copy was compared, an unresolved V gene accounts for under half, and the others remain unexplained. This sample is represented by approximately 720,000 clones; around 72% of them were singletons. 1.8% of the sample belongs to the ten largest clones. The sequenced material came from memory CD4+ T cells sorted from blood. The cell subset or site label, read with the paper, signifies: CD45RA-negative fraction. The origin of the receptors is a woman under 40 in good health.

The chain recombines TRBV2 with TRBJ1-2; D is uncertain. V shed 1 base and J shed 8 bases, with 14 bases lying between them. Looked up from germline, CDR1 is SNHLY and CDR2 is FYNNEI. The CDR3 consists of 14 residues. The CDR3 region is CASSEDAVIHGYTF. The CDR3 bases are TGTGCCAGCAGTGAAGACGCGGTGATACACGGCTACACCTTC.

The chain joins TRBV5-1 to TRBJ1-1, with D hard to call. This CDR3 has 13 residues. The germline V gene encodes CDR1 SGHRS and CDR2 YFSETQ. The V end lost 4 bases, the J end lost 3 bases, and 10 bases lay between the germline ends. The CDR3, as DNA: TGCGCCAGCAGCATCGGAACAGACACTGAAGCTTTCTTT. Translated: CASSIGTDTEAFF.

This clone was picked up a small number of times. The identical CDR3 is also encoded by other nucleotide sequences in the sample. The chain uses TRBV5-1 and TRBJ1-3; D might be TRBD1 (6 bases). The V end was cut by 4 bases, the J end by 4 bases, with 9 bases between. This CDR3 region has 13 residues. The germline V gene has CDR1 SGHRS and CDR2 YFSETQ. CDR3 DNA sequence: TGCGCCAGCAGCCTAGGACAGGGAAACACCATATATTTT. Its translation is CASSLGQGNTIYF.

V is TRBV28 and J is TRBJ1-2; D perhaps matches TRBD1 (6 bases). This CDR3 has 11 amino acids. Germline assignment: CDR1 MDHEN and CDR2 SYDVKM. V was pared by 7 bases and J by 13 bases, with 16 bases between. The CDR3 is CASTGQGFSTF. The CDR3 nucleotides are TGTGCCAGCACCGGTCAGGGGTTTTCCACCTTC.

This clone occurred a few times. This chain joins TRBV7-6 and TRBJ2-2; D unresolved. Germline V lookup: CDR1 SGHVS, CDR2 FNYEAQ. The V end lost 0 bases, the J end lost 4 bases, and 3 bases lay between the germline ends. This CDR3 region has 13 residues. DNA for the CDR3: TGTGCCAGCAGCTTAGCTGCCACCGGGGAGCTGTTTTTT. Its translation: CASSLAATGELFF.